The TCR beta chain under discussion was sequenced for a study of cytotoxic CD8 clonotypes in ibrutinib-treated CLL. Study findings and constraints: Clonality grew at ibrutinib response; at progression, it decreased back toward baseline.

Genomic DNA for TCR beta libraries, 1.5 to 2 micrograms, came from cryopreserved PBMCs. The CDR3 totals 18 residues. Losses at the gene ends were 6 bases for V and 5 bases for J; bases not matched to a gene: 16. CDR1 is WNHNN, CDR2 SYGVQD, per germline (reference sequence). Note on this clone: Its antigen is not known.

Only in-frame clones appear in the TCRdb table, and some are missing; sequencing was by immunoSEQ multiplex PCR. The data contain some 150,000 clones, roughly 77% of them singletons. The sample consisted of PBMCs, taken after 12 months of ibrutinib treatment. This TCR was sampled from a human donor with chronic lymphocytic leukemia. The rearrangement links TRBV10-1 to TRBJ1-5; 10 bases agree with TRBD1. For the CDR3, the DNA is TGCGCCAGCAGACCGCCGGGACAGGGGTCCTTTTGCGATCAGCCCCAGCATTTT. This gives the protein CASRPPGQGSFCDQPQHF.